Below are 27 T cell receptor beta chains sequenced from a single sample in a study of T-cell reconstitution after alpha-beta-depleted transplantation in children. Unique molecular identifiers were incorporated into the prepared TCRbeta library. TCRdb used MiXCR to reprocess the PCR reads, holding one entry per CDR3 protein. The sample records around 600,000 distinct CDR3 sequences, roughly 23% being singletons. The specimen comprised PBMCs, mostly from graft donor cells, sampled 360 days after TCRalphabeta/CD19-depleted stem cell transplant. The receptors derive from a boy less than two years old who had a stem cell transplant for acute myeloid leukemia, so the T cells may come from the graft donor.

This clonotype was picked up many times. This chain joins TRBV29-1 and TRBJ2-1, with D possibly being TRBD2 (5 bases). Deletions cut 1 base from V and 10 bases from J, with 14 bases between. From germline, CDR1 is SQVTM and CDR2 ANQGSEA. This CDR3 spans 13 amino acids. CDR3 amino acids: CSVEGMGVKEQFF. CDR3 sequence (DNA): TGCAGCGTTGAAGGTATGGGAGTTAAGGAGCAGTTCTTC.

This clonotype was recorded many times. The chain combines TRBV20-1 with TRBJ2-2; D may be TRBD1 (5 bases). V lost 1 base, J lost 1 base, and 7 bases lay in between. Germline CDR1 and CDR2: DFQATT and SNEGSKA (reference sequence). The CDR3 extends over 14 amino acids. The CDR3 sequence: CSARVTGNTGELFF. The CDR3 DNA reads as TGCAGTGCTAGAGTTACAGGGAACACCGGGGAGCTGTTTTTT.

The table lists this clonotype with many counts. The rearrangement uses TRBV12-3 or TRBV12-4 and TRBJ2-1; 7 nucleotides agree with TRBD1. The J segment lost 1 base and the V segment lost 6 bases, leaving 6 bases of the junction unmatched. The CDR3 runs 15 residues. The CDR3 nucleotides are TGTGCCAGCAGGTCAAGGGGGCAGTCCTACAATGAGCAGTTCTTC. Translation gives CASRSRGQSYNEQFF.

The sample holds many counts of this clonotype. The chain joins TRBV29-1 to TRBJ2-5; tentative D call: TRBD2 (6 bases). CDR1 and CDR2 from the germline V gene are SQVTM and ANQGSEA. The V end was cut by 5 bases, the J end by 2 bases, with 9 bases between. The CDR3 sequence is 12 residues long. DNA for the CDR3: TGCAGCGTTCAGGACTATCAAGAGACCCAGTACTTC. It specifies CSVQDYQETQYF.

In nucleotides, the CDR3 is TGTGCCAGCAGCTCTCGCGCAGTGGGCCCCACAGATACGCAGTATTTT. Its translation is CASSSRAVGPTDTQYF. The chain recombines TRBV7-2 with TRBJ2-3; D call uncertain. CDR1 is SGHTA, CDR2 FQGNSA, per germline. Deletions cut 4 bases from V and 2 bases from J, with 16 bases between. This CDR3 is built from 16 residues.

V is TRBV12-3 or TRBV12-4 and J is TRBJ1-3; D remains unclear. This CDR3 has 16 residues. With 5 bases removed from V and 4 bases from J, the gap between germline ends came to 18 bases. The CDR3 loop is CASSVITRVSGNTIYF. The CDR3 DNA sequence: TGTGCCAGCAGTGTGATCACAAGGGTGTCGGGAAACACCATATATTTT.

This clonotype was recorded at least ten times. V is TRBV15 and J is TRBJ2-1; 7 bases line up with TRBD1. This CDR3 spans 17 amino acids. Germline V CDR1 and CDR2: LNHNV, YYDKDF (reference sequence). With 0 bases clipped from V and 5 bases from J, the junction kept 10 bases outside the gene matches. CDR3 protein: CATSRDEEGQANNEQFF. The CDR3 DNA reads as TGTGCCACCAGCAGAGATGAAGAAGGACAGGCCAACAATGAGCAGTTCTTC.

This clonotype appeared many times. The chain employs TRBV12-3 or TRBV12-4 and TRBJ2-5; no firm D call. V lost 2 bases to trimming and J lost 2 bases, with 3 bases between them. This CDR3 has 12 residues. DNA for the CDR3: TGTGCCAGCAGTTTATGGCAAGAGACCCAGTACTTC. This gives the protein CASSLWQETQYF.

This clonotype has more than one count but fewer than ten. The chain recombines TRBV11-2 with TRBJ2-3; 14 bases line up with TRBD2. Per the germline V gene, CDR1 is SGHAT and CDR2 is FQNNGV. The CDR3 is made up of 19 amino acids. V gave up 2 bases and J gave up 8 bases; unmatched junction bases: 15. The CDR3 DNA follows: TGTGCCAGCAGCTTAAGAGCCGGCGGACTAGCGGGGGGATCGGGTACGCAGTATTTT. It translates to CASSLRAGGLAGGSGTQYF.

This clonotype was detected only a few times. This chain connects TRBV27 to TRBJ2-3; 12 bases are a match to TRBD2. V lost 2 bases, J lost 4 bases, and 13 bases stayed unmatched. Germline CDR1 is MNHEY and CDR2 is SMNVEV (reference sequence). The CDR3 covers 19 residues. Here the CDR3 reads CASSLGGIRLAGAADTQYF. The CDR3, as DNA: TGTGCCAGCAGTTTAGGGGGAATTCGACTAGCGGGAGCTGCAGATACGCAGTATTTT.

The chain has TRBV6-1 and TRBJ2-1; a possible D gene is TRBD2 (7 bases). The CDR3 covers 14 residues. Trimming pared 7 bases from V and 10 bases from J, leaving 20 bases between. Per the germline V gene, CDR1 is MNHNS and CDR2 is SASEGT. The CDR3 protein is CASNMRGGRVEQFF. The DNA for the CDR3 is TGTGCCAGCAACATGAGGGGGGGCCGGGTAGAGCAGTTCTTC.

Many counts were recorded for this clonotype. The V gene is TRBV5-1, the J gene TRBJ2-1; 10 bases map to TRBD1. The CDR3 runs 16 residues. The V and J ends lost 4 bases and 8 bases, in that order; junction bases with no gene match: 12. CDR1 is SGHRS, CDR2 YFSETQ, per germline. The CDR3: CASSIQGQGGTDEQFF. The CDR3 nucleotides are TGCGCCAGCAGCATACAAGGACAGGGGGGGACGGATGAGCAGTTCTTC.

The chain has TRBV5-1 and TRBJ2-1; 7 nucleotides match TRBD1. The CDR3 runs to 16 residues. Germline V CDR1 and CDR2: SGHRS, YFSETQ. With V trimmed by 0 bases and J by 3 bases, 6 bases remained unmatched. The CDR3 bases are TGCGCCAGCAGCTTGGTTTTCCGGACAGGCTACAATGAGCAGTTCTTC. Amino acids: CASSLVFRTGYNEQFF.

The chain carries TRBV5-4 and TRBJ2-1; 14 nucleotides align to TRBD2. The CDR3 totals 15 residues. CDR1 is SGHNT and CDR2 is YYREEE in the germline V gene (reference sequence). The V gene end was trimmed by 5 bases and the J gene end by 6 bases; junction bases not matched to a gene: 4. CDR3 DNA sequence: TGTGCCAGCAGGCCGACTAGCGGGGGGGCCAATGAGCAGTTCTTC. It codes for CASRPTSGGANEQFF.

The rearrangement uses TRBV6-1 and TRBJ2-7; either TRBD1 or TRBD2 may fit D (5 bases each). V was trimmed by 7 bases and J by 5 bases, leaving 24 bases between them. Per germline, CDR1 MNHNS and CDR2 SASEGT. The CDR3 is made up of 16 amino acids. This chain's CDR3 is CASTPTAGTVGHEQYF. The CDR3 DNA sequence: TGTGCCAGCACACCGACAGCCGGGACGGTGGGCCACGAGCAGTACTTC.

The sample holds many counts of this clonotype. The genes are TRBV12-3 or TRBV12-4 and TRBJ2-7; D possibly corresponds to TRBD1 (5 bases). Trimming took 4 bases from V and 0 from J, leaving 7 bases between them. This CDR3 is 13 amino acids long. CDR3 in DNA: TGTGCCAGCAGTTCTCAGGGCTCCTACGAGCAGTACTTC. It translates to CASSSQGSYEQYF.

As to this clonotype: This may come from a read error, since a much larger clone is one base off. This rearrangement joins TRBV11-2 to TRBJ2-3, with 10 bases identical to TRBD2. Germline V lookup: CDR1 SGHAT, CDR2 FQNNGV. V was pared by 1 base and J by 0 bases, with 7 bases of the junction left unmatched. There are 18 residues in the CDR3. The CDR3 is CASSLGLAGTTSTDTQYF. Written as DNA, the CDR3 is TGTGCCAGCAGCTTAGGACTAGCGGGCACCACTAGCACAGATACGCAGTATTTT.

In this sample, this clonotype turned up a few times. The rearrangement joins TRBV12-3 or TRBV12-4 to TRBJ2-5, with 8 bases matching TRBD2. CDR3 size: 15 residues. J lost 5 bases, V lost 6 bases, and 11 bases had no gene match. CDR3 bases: TGTGCCAGCAGCAAAAACGGGGGGGCAGGGGAGACCCAGTACTTC. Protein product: CASSKNGGAGETQYF.

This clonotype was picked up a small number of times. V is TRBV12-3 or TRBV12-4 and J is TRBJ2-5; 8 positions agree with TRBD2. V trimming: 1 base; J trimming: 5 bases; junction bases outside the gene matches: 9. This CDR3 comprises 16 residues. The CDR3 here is CASSLVPGGRLETQYF. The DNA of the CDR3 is TGTGCCAGCAGTTTAGTGCCGGGGGGGCGCTTGGAGACCCAGTACTTC.

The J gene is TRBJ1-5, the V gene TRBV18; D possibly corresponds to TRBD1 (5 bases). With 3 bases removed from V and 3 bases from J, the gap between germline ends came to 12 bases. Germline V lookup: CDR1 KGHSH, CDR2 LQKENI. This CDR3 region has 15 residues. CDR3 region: CASSPSPGTNQPQHF. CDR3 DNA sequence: TGTGCCAGCTCACCCAGTCCCGGGACCAATCAGCCCCAGCATTTT.

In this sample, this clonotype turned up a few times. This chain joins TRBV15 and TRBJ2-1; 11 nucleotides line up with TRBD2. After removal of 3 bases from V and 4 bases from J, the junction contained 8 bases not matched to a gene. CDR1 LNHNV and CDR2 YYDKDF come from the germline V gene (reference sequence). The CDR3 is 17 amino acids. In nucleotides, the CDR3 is TGTGCCACCAGCAGCCCTGTCCTAGCGGGGGGATACAATGAGCAGTTCTTC. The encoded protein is CATSSPVLAGGYNEQFF. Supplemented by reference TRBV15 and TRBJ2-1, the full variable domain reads DAMVIQNPRYQVTQFGKPVTLSCSQTLNHNVMYWYQQKSSQAPKLLFHYYDKDFNNEADTPDNFQSRRPNTSFCFLDIRSPGLGDTAMYLCATSSPVLAGGYNEQFFGPGTRLTVL.

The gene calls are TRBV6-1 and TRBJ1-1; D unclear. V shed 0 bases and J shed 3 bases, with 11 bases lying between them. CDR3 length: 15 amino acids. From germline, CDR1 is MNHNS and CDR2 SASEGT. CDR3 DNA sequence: TGTGCCAGCAGTGAAGCTTTTGGCAGATACACTGAAGCTTTCTTT. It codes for CASSEAFGRYTEAFF.

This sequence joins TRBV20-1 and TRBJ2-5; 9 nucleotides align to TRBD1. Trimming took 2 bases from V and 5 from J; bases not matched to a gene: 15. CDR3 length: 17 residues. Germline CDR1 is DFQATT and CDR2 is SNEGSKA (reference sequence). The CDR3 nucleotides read TGCAGTGCTAGACCCGCAGGAGGGACAGGGCCTCGGGAGACCCAGTACTTC. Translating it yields CSARPAGGTGPRETQYF.

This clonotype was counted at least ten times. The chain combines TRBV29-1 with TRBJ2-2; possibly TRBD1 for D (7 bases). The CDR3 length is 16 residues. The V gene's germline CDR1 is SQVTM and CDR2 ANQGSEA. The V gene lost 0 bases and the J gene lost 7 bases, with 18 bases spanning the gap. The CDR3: CSVEDLGGGADGELFF. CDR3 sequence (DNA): TGCAGCGTTGAAGATCTAGGAGGGGGCGCGGACGGGGAGCTGTTTTTT.

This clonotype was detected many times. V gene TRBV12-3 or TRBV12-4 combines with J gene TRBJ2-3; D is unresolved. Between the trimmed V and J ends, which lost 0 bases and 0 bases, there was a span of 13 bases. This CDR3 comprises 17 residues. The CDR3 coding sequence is TGTGCCAGCAGTTTAGCCCCTATCGGGCCTAGCACAGATACGCAGTATTTT. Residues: CASSLAPIGPSTDTQYF.

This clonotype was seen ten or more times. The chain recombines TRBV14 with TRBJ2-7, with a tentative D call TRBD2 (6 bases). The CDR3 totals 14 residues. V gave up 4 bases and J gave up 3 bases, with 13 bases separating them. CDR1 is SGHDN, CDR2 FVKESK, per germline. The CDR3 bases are TGTGCCAGCAGCCCCACCGGGACTGTCTACGAGCAGTACTTC. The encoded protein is CASSPTGTVYEQYF.

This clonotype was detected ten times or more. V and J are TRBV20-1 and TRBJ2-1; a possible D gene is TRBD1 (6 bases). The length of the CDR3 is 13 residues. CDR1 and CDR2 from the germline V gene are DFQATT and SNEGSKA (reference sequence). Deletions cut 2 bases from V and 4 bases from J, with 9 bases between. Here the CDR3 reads CSARRDTYNEQFF. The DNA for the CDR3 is TGCAGTGCTAGAAGGGACACTTACAATGAGCAGTTCTTC.